The TCR beta chain described here comes from a study of glioma-infiltrating T cells after dendritic cell vaccination. Study outcomes and limitations: Higher pretreatment TIL content predicted longer progression-free time and survival. Higher TCR clonality did not directly relate to longer survival.

As for time point: after dendritic cell vaccination, including at tumor progression/relapse. Fresh-frozen tumor tissue and more than two years of survival data were available for all. The PCR used 60 V beta and 13 J beta primers. Sequenced by immunoSEQ multiplex PCR; TCRdb stores in-frame clones only, minus some. The table has some 99,000 clones, around 80% seen once. This clone showed up just once. What it binds is not known. The germline V and J ends were trimmed by 5 bases and 0 bases, with 11 bases remaining between them. The CDR3 consists of 15 residues. Per germline, CDR1 SGHTA and CDR2 FQGTGA. This chain connects TRBV7-3 to TRBJ2-1, with D unresolved. This specimen was blood, taken after dendritic cell vaccination. The source is a human donor with glioblastoma. For the CDR3, the DNA is TGTGCCAGCAGCCTTACAGTAAGCTCCTACAATGAGCAGTTCTTC. This translates into CASSLTVSSYNEQFF.